Below, 5 T cell receptor beta chains from the same sample are listed, as sequenced in a study of identical twins. TCRdb analysed the 5' RACE reads with MiXCR anew, one entry per CDR3 protein. Of 540,000 or so distinct CDR3 sequences listed, about a fifth are singletons. A further study also used this sample, focusing on yellow fever vaccine responses in identical twins.

Material for sequencing was CD4+ T cells sorted from blood. The receptors derive from a woman aged 18-30 years in good health.

This clonotype was detected a few times. The chain uses TRBV20-1 and TRBJ1-5, with unresolved D. The CDR3 loop spans 15 amino acids. The V and J ends lost 5 bases and 1 base respectively, with 15 bases between them. CDR1 is DFQATT and CDR2 is SNEGSKA in the germline V gene (reference sequence). This CDR3 reads CSAARGQASNQPQHF. The CDR3 DNA sequence: TGCAGTGCTGCCCGTGGTCAGGCAAGCAATCAGCCCCAGCATTTT.

The V gene is TRBV29-1, the J gene TRBJ2-1, with D uncertain. This CDR3 has 10 amino acids. V dropped 7 bases and J dropped 5 bases, with 6 bases sitting between them. CDR1 and CDR2 (germline): SQVTM, ANQGSEA. The CDR3 DNA follows: TGCAGCGCTACACACAATGAGCAGTTCTTC. Its translation: CSATHNEQFF.

The sample holds a few counts of this clonotype. This chain links TRBV7-9 with TRBJ2-5, with 7 bases aligning to TRBD2. The CDR3 is 16 amino acids. V shed 5 bases and J 5 bases; nucleotides not matched to a gene: 14. Germline loops: CDR1 SEHNR, CDR2 FQNEAQ (reference sequence). The CDR3 DNA sequence: TGTGCCAGCAGCCGATTCCTACTAGGGGAGGGCGAGACCCAGTACTTC. This translates into CASSRFLLGEGETQYF.

The CDR3 here is CASSFTAKNIQYF. The CDR3 DNA reads TGTGCCAGCAGTTTTACAGCCAAAAACATTCAGTACTTC. The V and J genes are TRBV12-3 or TRBV12-4 and TRBJ2-4; D unresolved. The CDR3 spans 13 residues. V lost 3 bases and J lost 0, with 3 bases in between.

The sample holds a few counts of this clonotype. The chain couples TRBV15 to TRBJ2-7; 15 bases fit TRBD2. V gave up 3 bases and J gave up 6 bases; unmatched junction bases: 9. In germline, CDR1 is LNHNV, CDR2 YYDKDF (reference sequence). CDR3 length: 17 residues. This CDR3 is CATSRDYPGLAGGEQYF. CDR3 nucleotide sequence: TGTGCCACCAGCAGGGACTATCCGGGACTAGCGGGAGGCGAGCAGTACTTC.